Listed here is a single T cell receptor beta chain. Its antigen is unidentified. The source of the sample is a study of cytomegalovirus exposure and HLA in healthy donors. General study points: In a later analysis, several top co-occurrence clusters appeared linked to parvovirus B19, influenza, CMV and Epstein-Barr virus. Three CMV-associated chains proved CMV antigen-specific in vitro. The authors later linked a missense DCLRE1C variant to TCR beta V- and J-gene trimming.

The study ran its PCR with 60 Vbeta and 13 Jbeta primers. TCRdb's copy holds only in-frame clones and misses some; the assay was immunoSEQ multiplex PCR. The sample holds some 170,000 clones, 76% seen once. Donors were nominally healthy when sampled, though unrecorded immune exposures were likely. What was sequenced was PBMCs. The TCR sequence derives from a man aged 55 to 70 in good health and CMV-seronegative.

CDR3 DNA: TGTGCCAGCAGCCAAGATTGGAGGGAGTATGGCTACACCTTC. Amino acids: CASSQDWREYGYTF. The chain combines TRBV14 with TRBJ1-2; no firm D call. The CDR3 runs 14 residues. V was shortened by 0 bases and J by 5 bases, with 10 bases between the two germline ends. Germline V lookup: CDR1 SGHDN, CDR2 FVKESK. Looking up the rest from reference TRBV14 and TRBJ1-2 gives the full variable domain: EAGVTQFPSHSVIEKGQTVTLRCDPISGHDNLYWYRRVMGKEIKFLLHFVKESKQDESGMPNNRFLAERTGGTYSTLKVQPAELEDSGVYFCASSQDWREYGYTFGSGTRLTVV.